These 23 T cell receptor beta chains were all obtained from the same sample, sequenced in a study of CD8+ T cells in alopecia areata. cDNA reverse transcribed from extracted RNA served as the sequencing template. The repertoire was sequenced with immunoSEQ multiplex PCR; TCRdb's copy has only in-frame clones and lacks some. The table has over 150,000 clones, 58% seen once. Treatment specified: oral pan-JAK inhibitor, 5-10 mg twice daily. The sequences come from CD4+ T cells sorted from blood, collected at week 24, from a patient treated with tofacitinib. These receptors originate from a human donor with alopecia areata.

In nucleotides, the CDR3 is TGTGCCAGCAGCCCTGACGGGGCCAACTATGGCTACACCTTC. This encodes CASSPDGANYGYTF. This rearrangement joins TRBV5-4 to TRBJ1-2, with a possible D match to TRBD1 (5 bases). Germline V lookup: CDR1 SGHNT, CDR2 YYREEE (reference sequence). The V and J ends lost 4 bases and 2 bases respectively, with 12 bases between them. This CDR3 is 14 amino acids long.

This clone has a handful of counts. The chain recombines TRBV15 with TRBJ2-4, with D possibly matching TRBD2 (6 bases). The CDR3 extends over 15 amino acids. The germline V and J ends were trimmed by 1 base and 0 bases, with 7 bases remaining between them. Germline assignment: CDR1 LNHNV and CDR2 YYDKDF (reference sequence). The CDR3 sequence: CATSRGGLAKNIQYF. Here the CDR3 DNA reads TGTGCCACCAGCAGAGGGGGACTAGCCAAAAACATTCAGTACTTC.

This clone was seen more than once but under ten times. This chain connects TRBV27 to TRBJ2-7, with D possibly being TRBD1 (6 bases). The length of the CDR3 is 12 residues. Trimming removed 6 bases at V and 3 bases at J, with 9 bases between. Germline V gene data show CDR1 as MNHEY and CDR2 as SMNVEV (reference sequence). The DNA for the CDR3 is TGTGCCAGCAGAAAGGGGGTCTACGAGCAGTACTTC. Translation gives CASRKGVYEQYF.

This clone was found a few times. DNA of the CDR3: TGTGCCATCAGTCCACAGGGAGGGTCCGTCTACACCTTC. Translation gives CAISPQGGSVYTF. The J gene is TRBJ1-2, the V gene TRBV10-3; TRBD1 is a possible D gene (6 bases). Per germline, CDR1 ENHRY and CDR2 SYGVKD. This CDR3 is built from 13 residues. The germline V and J ends were trimmed by 5 bases and 10 bases, with 17 bases remaining between them.

The chain links TRBV4-3 to TRBJ2-7; 7 bases fit TRBD1. Germline-derived CDR1 and CDR2 are LGHNA and YSLEER. The CDR3 is 15 amino acids. V was clipped by 0 bases and J by 4 bases; unmatched bases: 6. CDR3 loop: CASSQDLRQGYEQYF. The DNA of the CDR3 is TGCGCCAGCAGCCAAGATTTAAGACAGGGATACGAGCAGTACTTC.

This clone was found a few times. The chain is built from TRBV11-2 and TRBJ2-5, with 7 bases lining up with TRBD2. From germline, CDR1 is SGHAT and CDR2 FQNNGV. V dropped 1 base and J dropped 5; count of bases not matched to a gene: 10. The length of the CDR3 is 16 residues. CDR3 residues: CASSLVSGGSGETQYF. CDR3 DNA: TGTGCCAGCAGCTTAGTTTCGGGGGGATCGGGGGAGACCCAGTACTTC.

The chain couples TRBV2 to TRBJ2-7; 8 positions match TRBD2. The CDR3 runs 15 residues. Germline V lookup: CDR1 SNHLY, CDR2 FYNNEI. V shed 3 bases, J shed 3 bases, and the junction held 7 bases outside the gene matches. CDR3 coding DNA: TGTGCCAGCAGTGACGCGGGGGGCGCTGGCTACGAGCAGTACTTC. Protein: CASSDAGGAGYEQYF. The full variable domain, rest sourced from reference TRBV2 and TRBJ2-7, is EPEVTQTPSHQVTQMGQEVILRCVPISNHLYFYWYRQILGQKVEFLVSFYNNEISEKSEIFDDQFSVERPDGSNFTLKIRSTKLEDSAMYFCASSDAGGAGYEQYFGPGTRLTVT.

The chain links TRBV2 to TRBJ1-1; D gene ambiguous. CDR1 and CDR2 from the germline V gene are SNHLY and FYNNEI. The CDR3 has 13 residues. The ends were cut back, 0 bases at V and 11 bases at J, with 13 bases in the middle. CDR3: CASSEALGVHAFF. CDR3 sequence (DNA): TGTGCCAGCAGTGAAGCACTGGGAGTGCATGCTTTCTTT.

This clone appeared once. The chain uses TRBV6-6 and TRBJ1-1; no definite D call. Germline CDR1 reads MNHNY; CDR2 reads SVGAGI (reference sequence). This CDR3 comprises 15 residues. V lost 5 bases and J lost 0, with 13 bases in between. Here the CDR3 DNA reads TGTGCCAGCAGTCCTCGACTATACATGAACACTGAAGCTTTCTTT. It translates to CASSPRLYMNTEAFF.

The rearrangement joins TRBV7-8 to TRBJ2-3; perhaps TRBD1 as D (6 bases). In germline, CDR1 is SGHVS, CDR2 FQNEAQ. This CDR3 contains 15 residues. Deletions cut 5 bases from V and 0 bases from J, with 12 bases between. CDR3 residues: CASSLIQGSTDTQYF. CDR3 DNA: TGTGCCAGCAGCCTTATCCAGGGGAGCACAGATACGCAGTATTTT.

The CDR3: CSVESPLTNTGELFF. The CDR3 DNA reads TGCAGCGTTGAATCCCCTCTAACGAACACCGGGGAGCTGTTTTTT. J is TRBJ2-2 and V is TRBV29-1; D not resolved. Trimming cost V 2 bases and J 0 bases, with 10 bases left between them. CDR1 is SQVTM, CDR2 ANQGSEA, per germline. CDR3 length: 15 amino acids.

This sequence joins TRBV29-1 and TRBJ1-1; TRBD1 is a possible D gene (6 bases). CDR3 length equals 12 residues. Germline V lookup: CDR1 SQVTM, CDR2 ANQGSEA. Deletions cut 6 bases from V and 3 bases from J, with 11 bases between. Here the CDR3 DNA reads TGCAGCGTGGGGGGGGCCGACACTGAAGCTTTCTTT. This translates into CSVGGADTEAFF.

This clone was seen a handful of times. The V gene is TRBV29-1, the J gene TRBJ1-2; 8 nucleotides agree with TRBD1. From germline, CDR1 is SQVTM and CDR2 ANQGSEA. J was trimmed by 4 bases and V by 7 bases; bases with no gene match: 8. The CDR3 is 13 residues long. For the CDR3, the DNA is TGCAGCGGTCTGCAGGGGGCGGGCTATGGCTACACCTTC. It codes for CSGLQGAGYGYTF.

Only one count was recorded for this clone. The chain has TRBV18 and TRBJ2-5; the D is unclear. The CDR3 sequence is 11 residues long. CDR1 is KGHSH, CDR2 LQKENI, per germline. V gave up 3 bases and J gave up 5 bases, with 4 bases separating them. The CDR3 reads CASSPNETQYF. The CDR3 DNA reads TGTGCCAGCTCACCGAACGAGACCCAGTACTTC.

The chain recombines TRBV10-3 with TRBJ1-2, with 7 bases aligning to TRBD1. Unmatched junction bases numbered 6, after V lost 0 bases and J lost 8 bases. The CDR3 spans 14 residues. CDR1 and CDR2 from the germline V gene are ENHRY and SYGVKD. The CDR3 reads CAISESDRVAGYTF. The CDR3 coding sequence is TGTGCCATCAGTGAGTCCGACAGGGTTGCGGGCTACACCTTC.

This clone showed up just once. The chain employs TRBV9 and TRBJ2-5; TRBD2 agrees at 13 bases. Germline lookup yields CDR1 SGDLS and CDR2 YYNGEE. Germline trimming cut 2 bases from V and 5 bases from J; bases unmatched to any gene: 9. The CDR3 contains 17 residues. CDR3 sequence (DNA): TGTGCCAGCAGCGTGGGGGGAGGACTAGCGGGAGTGGAGACCCAGTACTTC. Translating it yields CASSVGGGLAGVETQYF.

The chain employs TRBV10-3 and TRBJ2-7, with 9 bases fitting TRBD2. J lost 2 bases, V lost 6 bases, and 11 bases had no gene match. This CDR3 is 16 amino acids long. Germline V gene sequence: CDR1 ENHRY, CDR2 SYGVKD. CDR3 sequence reads: CAISVSNSGGTYEQYF. Written as DNA, the CDR3 is TGTGCCATCAGCGTTTCGAATAGCGGGGGAACCTACGAGCAGTACTTC.

This clone was observed a handful of times. The chain recombines TRBV13 with TRBJ1-2; TRBD1 is a possible D gene (6 bases). CDR3 length: 15 amino acids. V dropped 5 bases and J dropped 4 bases, with 17 bases sitting between them. Germline lookup yields CDR1 PRHDT and CDR2 FYEKMQ (reference sequence). Here the CDR3 DNA reads TGTGCCAGCAGCCGACGGGACACCCTCCGCTATGGCTACACCTTC. As protein: CASSRRDTLRYGYTF.

The CDR3 here is CASRVQGTGANVLTF. The CDR3 bases are TGTGCCAGCAGGGTACAGGGTACTGGGGCCAACGTCCTGACTTTC. V gene TRBV2 combines with J gene TRBJ2-6; tentatively, D is TRBD1 (6 bases). Germline CDR1 and CDR2: SNHLY and FYNNEI. The V end lost 6 bases, the J end lost 2 bases, and 11 bases lay between the germline ends. This CDR3 spans 15 amino acids.

This sequence joins TRBV5-1 and TRBJ2-3; D may match TRBD1 or TRBD2 (5 bases each). CDR3 length: 15 amino acids. The germline gives CDR1 SGHRS, CDR2 YFSETQ. The V end was cut by 4 bases, the J end by 0 bases, with 12 bases between. The CDR3 region has the DNA TGCGCCAGCAGCGTAAGGGACGGGAGCACAGATACGCAGTATTTT. It yields the protein CASSVRDGSTDTQYF.

The chain has TRBV7-3 and TRBJ2-2; TRBD2 aligns across 10 bases. With V trimmed by 2 bases and J by 6 bases, 3 bases remained unmatched. Per the germline V gene, CDR1 is SGHTA and CDR2 is FQGTGA. The CDR3 has 15 amino acids. The CDR3 DNA is TGTGCCAGCAGCTTATCTAGCGGGGGAGCCGGGGAGCTGTTTTTT. The encoded protein is CASSLSSGGAGELFF.

In regard to this clone: The same CDR3 is also encoded by other DNA sequences in this sample. The genes are TRBV28 and TRBJ2-5, with unresolved D. This CDR3 region has 11 residues. V was shortened by 2 bases and J by 5 bases, with 3 bases between the two germline ends. The germline CDR1 and CDR2 sequences are MDHEN and SYDVKM. Here the CDR3 DNA reads TGTGCCAGCAGTTTAAGGGAGACCCAGTACTTC. The encoded protein is CASSLRETQYF.

This clone was counted between two and nine times. This chain joins TRBV7-2 and TRBJ1-1, with 10 bases lining up with TRBD1. V trimming: 3 bases; J trimming: 4 bases; junction bases outside the gene matches: 2. The CDR3 runs 14 residues. Germline lookup yields CDR1 SGHTA and CDR2 FQGNSA. The CDR3 here is CASSFRDRGTEAFF. CDR3 nucleotide sequence: TGTGCCAGCAGCTTCCGGGACAGGGGCACTGAAGCTTTCTTT.